This section outlines one T cell receptor (beta chain) sequence together with its context. The CDR3 length is 13 residues. V was pared by 3 bases and J by 6 bases, with 11 bases between. CDR1 LNHDA and CDR2 SQIVND come from the germline V gene (reference sequence). This sample is drawn from a study of blood T cell repertoires in COVID-19. Across the whole study: Samples of COVID-19 (acute and convalescent) were obtained from the United States, Italy and Spain.

Cohort placement rested on clinical history that participants reported themselves. This table comes from immunoSEQ multiplex PCR, and its TCRdb copy is limited to in-frame clones, with some not included. There are 200,000 to 250,000 clones in the sample; 85% to 90% occur only once, and around 15% lies in the top ten. V usage is TRBV19 and J usage is TRBJ1-2, with D uncertain. The specimen was PBMCs or T cells enriched from blood (not recorded which). The sequence came from a man aged 25-45 years who had been exposed to COVID-19. Written as DNA, the CDR3 is TGTGCCAGTAGTATTAGAGGGATTGATGGCTACACCTTC. It codes for CASSIRGIDGYTF. Full variable domain (remainder filled in from reference TRBV19 and TRBJ1-2): DGGITQSPKYLFRKEGQNVTLSCEQNLNHDAMYWYRQDPGQGLRLIYYSQIVNDFQKGDIAEGYSVSREKKESFPLTVTSAQKNPTAFYLCASSIRGIDGYTFGSGTRLTVV.